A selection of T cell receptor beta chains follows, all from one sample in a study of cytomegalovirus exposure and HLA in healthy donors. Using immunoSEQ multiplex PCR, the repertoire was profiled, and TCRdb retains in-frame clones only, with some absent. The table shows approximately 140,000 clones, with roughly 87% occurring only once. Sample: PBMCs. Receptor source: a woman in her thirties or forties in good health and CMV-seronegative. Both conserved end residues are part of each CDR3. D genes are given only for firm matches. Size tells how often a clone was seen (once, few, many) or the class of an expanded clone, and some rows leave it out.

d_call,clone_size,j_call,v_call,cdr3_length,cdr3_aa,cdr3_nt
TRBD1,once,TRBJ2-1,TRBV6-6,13,CASLRGLDDEQFF,TGTGCCAGCCTTAGGGGGCTAGATGATGAGCAGTTCTTC
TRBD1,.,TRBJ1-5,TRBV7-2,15,CASSLLGQSNQPQHF,TGTGCCAGCAGCTTATTGGGACAGAGCAATCAGCCCCAGCATTTT
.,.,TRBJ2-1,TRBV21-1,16,CASSKKDEGTYNEQFF,TGTGCCAGCAGCAAAAAGGATGAGGGCACCTACAATGAGCAGTTCTTC
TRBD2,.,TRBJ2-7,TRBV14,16,CASSPWGSGRDHEQYF,TGTGCCAGCAGCCCCTGGGGTAGCGGGAGAGATCACGAGCAGTACTTC
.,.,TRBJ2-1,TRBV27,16,CASSESNTGVYNEQFF,TGTGCCAGCAGCGAATCCAACACGGGAGTATACAATGAGCAGTTCTTC
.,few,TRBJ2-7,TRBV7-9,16,CASSHPRMGERYEQYF,TGTGCCAGCAGCCACCCCCGGATGGGAGAGAGGTACGAGCAGTACTTC
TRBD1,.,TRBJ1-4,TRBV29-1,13,CSAWGTDNEKLFF,TGCAGCGCTTGGGGGACAGATAATGAAAAACTGTTTTTT
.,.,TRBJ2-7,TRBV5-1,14,CASKTAQNSYEQYF,TGCGCCAGCAAAACCGCTCAGAACTCCTACGAGCAGTACTTC
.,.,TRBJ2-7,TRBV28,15,CASSNGQGLSYEQYF,TGTGCCAGCAGTAATGGGCAGGGACTCTCCTACGAGCAGTACTTC
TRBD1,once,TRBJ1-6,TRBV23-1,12,CASTYYRGPLHF,TGCGCCAGCACTTACTACAGGGGCCCCCTCCACTTT
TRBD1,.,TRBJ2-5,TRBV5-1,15,CASSSSGQAPETQYF,TGCGCCAGCAGCTCCTCAGGACAGGCCCCAGAGACCCAGTACTTC
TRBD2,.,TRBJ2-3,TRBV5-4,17,CASSSSGLAGSTDTQYF,TGTGCCAGCAGCTCCTCCGGACTAGCGGGGAGCACAGATACGCAGTATTTT
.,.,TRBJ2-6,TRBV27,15,CASSFGGSGANVLTF,TGTGCCAGCAGTTTCGGGGGTTCTGGGGCCAACGTCCTGACTTTC
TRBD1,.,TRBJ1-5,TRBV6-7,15,CASSYLDRGDQPQHF,TGTGCCAGCAGTTACCTTGACAGGGGAGATCAGCCCCAGCATTTT
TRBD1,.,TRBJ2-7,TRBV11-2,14,CASSSRDRGYEQYF,TGTGCCAGCAGCTCCCGGGACAGGGGCTACGAGCAGTACTTC
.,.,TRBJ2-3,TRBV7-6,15,CASSLVPKFTDTQYF,TGTGCCAGCAGCTTAGTCCCCAAATTCACAGATACGCAGTATTTT
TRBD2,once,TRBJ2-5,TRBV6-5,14,CASRRLAGGETQYF,TGTGCCAGCAGAAGACTAGCGGGGGGAGAGACCCAGTACTTC
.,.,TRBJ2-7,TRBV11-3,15,CASSISRGWSYEQYF,TGTGCCAGCAGCATTAGTAGGGGTTGGTCCTACGAGCAGTACTTC
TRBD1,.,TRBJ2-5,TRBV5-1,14,CASSVGTVQETQYF,TGCGCCAGCAGCGTGGGGACAGTACAAGAGACCCAGTACTTC
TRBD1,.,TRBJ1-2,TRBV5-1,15,CASRNDRGDGYGYTF,TGCGCCAGCAGGAACGACAGGGGGGACGGTTATGGCTACACCTTC
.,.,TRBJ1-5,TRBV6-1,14,CASTPLGAGGPQHF,TGTGCCAGCACCCCTCTGGGCGCCGGGGGGCCCCAGCATTTT
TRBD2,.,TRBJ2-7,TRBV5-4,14,CASSPSGSFNEQYF,TGTGCCAGCAGCCCTAGCGGGAGCTTCAACGAGCAGTACTTC
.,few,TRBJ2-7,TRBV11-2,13,CASSLGAGNEQYF,TGTGCCAGCAGCTTAGGGGCCGGGAACGAGCAGTACTTC
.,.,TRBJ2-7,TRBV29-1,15,CSVEMEEGDIYEQYF,TGCAGCGTTGAAATGGAAGAGGGGGACATCTACGAGCAGTACTTC
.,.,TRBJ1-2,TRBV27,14,CASSSPTGNYGYTF,TGTGCCAGCAGTTCCCCGACGGGGAACTATGGCTACACCTTC
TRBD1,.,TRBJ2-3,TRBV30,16,CAWRNRGRAGSDTQYF,TGTGCCTGGAGGAACAGGGGGCGAGCGGGGTCAGATACGCAGTATTTT
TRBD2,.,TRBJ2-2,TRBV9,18,CASSPGLADYANTGELFF,TGTGCCAGCAGCCCGGGACTAGCGGACTACGCGAACACCGGGGAGCTGTTTTTT
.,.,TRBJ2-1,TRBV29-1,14,CSVEGGRNYDEQFF,TGCAGCGTTGAGGGTGGGAGGAATTACGATGAGCAGTTCTTC
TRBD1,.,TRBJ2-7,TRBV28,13,CACHPGQGYEQYF,TGTGCCTGCCACCCGGGACAGGGCTACGAGCAGTACTTC